Shown below are 3 T cell receptor beta chains from a single sample sequenced in a study of cytomegalovirus exposure and HLA in healthy donors. The PCR was carried out with 60 Vbeta primers and 13 Jbeta primers. Some clones are missing from TCRdb's copy, which holds only in-frame ones; the method was immunoSEQ multiplex PCR. The data contain about 140,000 clones, 76% of them seen just once; the ten biggest clones take up approximately 2%. Source material: PBMCs. The receptors stem from a woman aged 40 to 50 in good health and CMV-seronegative.

The chain uses TRBV5-1 and TRBJ2-3, with 7 bases aligning to TRBD2. Germline trimming cut 8 bases from V and 5 bases from J; bases unmatched to any gene: 11. The CDR3 contains 14 residues. Germline V gene data show CDR1 as SGHRS and CDR2 as YFSETQ. The CDR3 spells CASGRVGPGDTQYF. The CDR3 region has the DNA TGCGCCAGTGGGAGGGTCGGACCAGGAGATACGCAGTATTTT.

The V call is TRBV11-2, the J call TRBJ2-1; 12 positions match TRBD2. Germline trimming cut 4 bases from V and 2 bases from J; bases unmatched to any gene: 9. Germline values: CDR1 SGHAT, CDR2 FQNNGV. This CDR3 region has 18 residues. CDR3 protein: CASSSPSSGRVAYNEQFF. For the CDR3, the DNA is TGTGCCAGCAGCTCCCCATCTAGCGGGAGGGTCGCCTACAATGAGCAGTTCTTC.

The rearrangement joins TRBV6-1 to TRBJ2-3; a weak D match, TRBD2 (5 bases). Deletions cut 0 bases from V and 2 bases from J, with 12 bases between. Germline assignment: CDR1 MNHNS and CDR2 SASEGT. The CDR3 has 16 amino acids. CDR3 residues: CASSEAGSSLTDTQYF. The CDR3 region has the DNA TGTGCCAGCAGTGAAGCTGGGAGCAGTCTCACAGATACGCAGTATTTT.